The 11 T cell receptor beta chains reported below all come from one sample, sequenced in a study of shared clonotypes between healthy human individuals. Profiled with immunoSEQ multiplex PCR; TCRdb holds only in-frame clones, not every one. The table has about a million clones, about 75% seen once. Input material: memory CD4+ T cells sorted from blood. Regarding subset: CD45RA-negative fraction. The receptors come from a young man in good health.

The chain couples TRBV6-5 to TRBJ1-2, with D perhaps TRBD1 (6 bases). The V and J ends lost 6 bases and 4 bases respectively, with 18 bases between them. CDR3 length: 15 residues. CDR1 and CDR2 from the germline V gene are MNHEY and SVGAGI. Here the CDR3 DNA reads TGTGCCAGCAGGCCAGGGGACAATCTTTTCTATGGCTACACCTTC. This encodes CASRPGDNLFYGYTF.

The V gene is TRBV7-2, the J gene TRBJ2-4; 7 nucleotides align to TRBD2. This CDR3 spans 14 amino acids. The germline CDR1 and CDR2 sequences are SGHTA and FQGNSA. Losses at the gene ends were 1 base for V and 5 bases for J; bases not matched to a gene: 2. CDR3 nucleotides: TGTGCCAGCAGCTTAGGTCTAGCGGAAAACATTCAGTACTTC. Its translation is CASSLGLAENIQYF.

The chain links TRBV19 to TRBJ1-1; 7 bases are a match to TRBD1. With 2 bases clipped from V and 2 bases from J, the junction kept 8 bases outside the gene matches. Germline V gives CDR1 LNHDA, CDR2 SQIVND (reference sequence). The CDR3 extends over 16 amino acids. The CDR3, as DNA: TGTGCCAGTAGTATAATCCGGGACAGAGAAAACACTGAAGCTTTCTTT. This sequence encodes CASSIIRDRENTEAFF.

CDR3 residues: CASSPRLSGGTDTQYF. CDR3 in DNA: TGTGCCAGCAGCCCCCGTCTCTCGGGGGGAACAGATACGCAGTATTTT. This sequence joins TRBV11-2 and TRBJ2-3; 7 bases align to TRBD2. J lost 3 bases, V lost 5 bases, and 11 bases had no gene match. Germline V gene lookup returns CDR1 SGHAT and CDR2 FQNNGV. The CDR3 is 16 residues long.

This clone was recorded only once. The V call is TRBV5-1, the J call TRBJ1-6; D call uncertain. The CDR3 sequence is 16 residues long. Germline V gene sequence: CDR1 SGHRS, CDR2 YFSETQ. Trimming cost V 0 bases and J 6 bases, with 13 bases left between them. The CDR3 region has the DNA TGCGCCAGCAGCTTGGGGGCTCAGGTCCCTAATTCACCCCTCCACTTT. Its translation: CASSLGAQVPNSPLHF.

CDR3 bases: TGTGCCAGCAGTGAAGCGGCAGGGGGCCTCATGGGCTACACCTTC. Translating it yields CASSEAAGGLMGYTF. This chain joins TRBV6-1 and TRBJ1-2, with 8 bases aligning to TRBD1. CDR1 is MNHNS and CDR2 is SASEGT in the germline V gene. V was pared by 0 bases and J by 8 bases, with 8 bases of the junction left unmatched. This CDR3 contains 15 residues.

This chain uses TRBV29-1 with TRBJ2-5; D possibly corresponds to TRBD2 (7 bases). This CDR3 has 13 residues. Germline-derived CDR1 and CDR2 are SQVTM and ANQGSEA. V was shortened by 7 bases and J by 4 bases, with 16 bases between the two germline ends. The CDR3 loop reads CSGGGARGETQYF. CDR3 coding DNA: TGCAGCGGGGGGGGCGCGAGAGGAGAGACCCAGTACTTC.

In its sample, this clone was seen a few times. The chain is built from TRBV19 and TRBJ2-4; no reliable D call. Trimming took off 5 bases at V and 7 bases at J, with 18 bases between the two ends. CDR3 length: 15 amino acids. Germline V gives CDR1 LNHDA, CDR2 SQIVND (reference sequence). DNA of the CDR3: TGTGCCAGTAGTCCCGTTTCTCCGACGAGGAACATTCAGTACTTC. Its translation: CASSPVSPTRNIQYF.

V usage is TRBV5-4 and J usage is TRBJ1-2, with a tentative D call TRBD1 (6 bases). V dropped 0 bases and J dropped 4 bases, with 10 bases sitting between them. The germline V gene has CDR1 SGHNT and CDR2 YYREEE (reference sequence). The CDR3 runs to 14 residues. For the CDR3, the DNA is TGTGCCAGCAGCTTGGTGGGGACAAGCTATGGCTACACCTTC. This codes for CASSLVGTSYGYTF.

In this sample, this clone turned up many times. J is TRBJ1-1 and V is TRBV9; D possibly corresponds to TRBD1 (5 bases). Germline V gene data show CDR1 as SGDLS and CDR2 as YYNGEE. The CDR3 covers 14 residues. Trimming took off 5 bases at V and 5 bases at J, with 16 bases between the two ends. CDR3: CASSRYGGSTEAFF. The CDR3 DNA reads as TGTGCCAGCAGTCGGTATGGGGGAAGTACTGAAGCTTTCTTT.

This chain links TRBV10-3 with TRBJ2-5; no clear D gene. Germline V gene sequence: CDR1 ENHRY, CDR2 SYGVKD. V lost 3 bases, J lost 5 bases, and 7 bases lay in between. There are 12 residues in the CDR3. The CDR3 DNA sequence: TGTGCCATCAGTGACACTCGGGAGACCCAGTACTTC. This gives the protein CAISDTRETQYF.